These T cell receptor beta chains were read from a single sample in a study of blood T cell repertoires in COVID-19. TCRdb's copy holds only in-frame clones and misses some; the assay was immunoSEQ multiplex PCR. This table has roughly 260,000 clones, 80% to 90% appearing once. The sequenced material came from PBMCs or T cells enriched from blood (not recorded which). Source of these receptors: a woman aged 45-65 years who had recovered from COVID-19. Both conserved end residues are part of each CDR3. The D gene is left open where the match is weak. Clone size is not always given. Where it is, it says once, few, many or a class for expanded clones.

j_gene: TRBJ1-4
v_gene: TRBV7-2
d_gene: TRBD1
abundance: once
CDR3nt: TGTGCCAGCACAGGGGGCAGGGTTGAAAAACTGTTTTTT
CDR3aa: CASTGGRVEKLFF

j_gene: TRBJ1-3
v_gene: TRBV4-1
d_gene: TRBD1
abundance: -
CDR3nt: TGCGCCAGCAGCCAAGGACAGGGTTTCATTGCTGGAAACACCATATATTTT
CDR3aa: CASSQGQGFIAGNTIYF

j_gene: TRBJ2-3
v_gene: TRBV27
d_gene: TRBD2
abundance: -
CDR3nt: TGTGCCAGCAGCGTGACTAGCGGGTACACAGATACGCAGTATTTT
CDR3aa: CASSVTSGYTDTQYF

j_gene: TRBJ2-5
v_gene: TRBV28
d_gene: TRBD2
abundance: -
CDR3nt: TGTGCCAGCACGCGACTAGCGGGAGGGGCGGAGACCCAGTACTTC
CDR3aa: CASTRLAGGAETQYF

j_gene: TRBJ2-1
v_gene: TRBV2
d_gene: TRBD2
abundance: -
CDR3nt: TGTGCCAGCAGTTTGGCGGGAGATCTTGGTGAGCAGTTCTTC
CDR3aa: CASSLAGDLGEQFF

j_gene: TRBJ1-6
v_gene: TRBV28
d_gene: TRBD1
abundance: -
CDR3nt: TGTGCCAGCAGTTTGGGACAGGGTAATTCACCCCTCCACTTT
CDR3aa: CASSLGQGNSPLHF

j_gene: TRBJ1-4
v_gene: TRBV4-1
d_gene: -
abundance: -
CDR3nt: TGCGCCAGCAGCCAAGATGGTTGGGGCGCCTCTGAAAAACTGTTTTTT
CDR3aa: CASSQDGWGASEKLFF

j_gene: TRBJ2-3
v_gene: TRBV2
d_gene: -
abundance: -
CDR3nt: TGTGCCAGCAAAAGACAGATTTACACAGATACGCAGTATTTT
CDR3aa: CASKRQIYTDTQYF

j_gene: TRBJ2-1
v_gene: TRBV5-1
d_gene: -
abundance: -
CDR3nt: TGCGCCAGCAGCTTGAAATTTCTATCGGGGATAACCTACAATGAGCAGTTCTTC
CDR3aa: CASSLKFLSGITYNEQFF

j_gene: TRBJ2-1
v_gene: TRBV4-1
d_gene: -
abundance: -
CDR3nt: TGCGCCAGCAGCCAAGATGCTCGGGGGGCGAGGATCAATGAGCAGTTCTTC
CDR3aa: CASSQDARGARINEQFF

j_gene: TRBJ2-1
v_gene: TRBV7-9
d_gene: -
abundance: -
CDR3nt: TGTGCCAGCAGCCGTACCGGGACAGAGCAGTTCTTC
CDR3aa: CASSRTGTEQFF

j_gene: TRBJ1-4
v_gene: TRBV28
d_gene: TRBD1
abundance: -
CDR3nt: TGTGCCAGCAGTTTTCAGGGGGGTGAAAAACTGTTTTTT
CDR3aa: CASSFQGGEKLFF

j_gene: TRBJ2-2
v_gene: TRBV7-8
d_gene: -
abundance: -
CDR3nt: TGTGCCAGCAGCAGCGCCACCGGGGAGCTGTTTTTT
CDR3aa: CASSSATGELFF

j_gene: TRBJ1-4
v_gene: TRBV18
d_gene: -
abundance: -
CDR3nt: TGTGCCAGCTCACCAGAGGAGAAAAAACTGTTTTTT
CDR3aa: CASSPEEKKLFF

j_gene: TRBJ1-4
v_gene: TRBV28
d_gene: -
abundance: -
CDR3nt: TGTGCCAGCAGTTCAGGGGATAATGAAAAACTGTTTTTT
CDR3aa: CASSSGDNEKLFF

j_gene: TRBJ2-3
v_gene: TRBV9
d_gene: TRBD1
abundance: -
CDR3nt: TGTGCCAGCAGCGTGCAGGGGGCGCAAGATACGCAGTATTTT
CDR3aa: CASSVQGAQDTQYF

j_gene: TRBJ2-2
v_gene: TRBV19
d_gene: TRBD1
abundance: few
CDR3nt: TGTGCCAGTAGCCAGGACAGGGTGGGGACCGGGGAGCTGTTTTTT
CDR3aa: CASSQDRVGTGELFF

j_gene: TRBJ2-1
v_gene: TRBV5-4
d_gene: TRBD1
abundance: -
CDR3nt: TGTGCCAGCAGCGGTCCCGGGACAGGGGACAATGAGCAGTTCTTC
CDR3aa: CASSGPGTGDNEQFF

j_gene: TRBJ1-1
v_gene: TRBV7-6
d_gene: -
abundance: -
CDR3nt: TGTGCCAGCAGCAAGGGACCACGGCGGGAGAACACTGAAGCTTTCTTT
CDR3aa: CASSKGPRRENTEAFF

j_gene: TRBJ2-7
v_gene: TRBV6-1
d_gene: TRBD2
abundance: many
CDR3nt: TGTGCCAGCAGTGAATTGGCGGGGGGTTCCTACGAGCAGTACTTC
CDR3aa: CASSELAGGSYEQYF

j_gene: TRBJ1-5
v_gene: TRBV2
d_gene: TRBD1
abundance: -
CDR3nt: TGTGCCAGCAGTCCGCCGCGGACAGGGAAGATTAGCAATCAGCCCCAGCATTTT
CDR3aa: CASSPPRTGKISNQPQHF

j_gene: TRBJ2-2
v_gene: TRBV5-1
d_gene: TRBD2
abundance: -
CDR3nt: TGCGCCAGCAGCTTGGAGGCTGCGGGAGGGGGAACCGGGGAGCTGTTTTTT
CDR3aa: CASSLEAAGGGTGELFF

j_gene: TRBJ2-7
v_gene: TRBV5-5
d_gene: -
abundance: -
CDR3nt: TGTGCCAGCAACCCGGCGGCGGACTCCTACGAGCAGTACTTC
CDR3aa: CASNPAADSYEQYF

j_gene: TRBJ2-7
v_gene: TRBV5-4
d_gene: TRBD1
abundance: -
CDR3nt: TGTGCCAGCAGCTTGGCGGGGGGACAGGGGTTGCGCTACGAGCAGTACTTC
CDR3aa: CASSLAGGQGLRYEQYF

j_gene: TRBJ2-3
v_gene: TRBV6-5
d_gene: -
abundance: -
CDR3nt: TGTGCCACCAAGGGAGGGGGGGCGTCAGATACGCAGTATTTT
CDR3aa: CATKGGGASDTQYF

j_gene: TRBJ1-1
v_gene: TRBV4-1
d_gene: TRBD1
abundance: -
CDR3nt: TGCGCCAGCAGCGAGCAACAGGGGGACACTGAAGCTTTCTTT
CDR3aa: CASSEQQGDTEAFF

j_gene: TRBJ1-2
v_gene: TRBV5-1
d_gene: -
abundance: -
CDR3nt: TGCGCCAGCAGCTACGACGGGTACTATGGCTACACCTTC
CDR3aa: CASSYDGYYGYTF

j_gene: TRBJ1-5
v_gene: TRBV6-1
d_gene: -
abundance: -
CDR3nt: TGTGCCAGCAGTGAACGGTCACAGCCCCAGCATTTT
CDR3aa: CASSERSQPQHF

j_gene: TRBJ2-1
v_gene: TRBV7-9
d_gene: TRBD2
abundance: -
CDR3nt: TGTGCCAGCAGCCCGGGACTAGCGGGAGGGCCAACCTACAATGAGCAGTTCTTC
CDR3aa: CASSPGLAGGPTYNEQFF

j_gene: TRBJ2-3
v_gene: TRBV11-3
d_gene: -
abundance: once
CDR3nt: TGTGCCAGCAGCTTAGCTGGTGGGAGCTACAGCACAGATACGCAGTATTTT
CDR3aa: CASSLAGGSYSTDTQYF

j_gene: TRBJ2-7
v_gene: TRBV13
d_gene: -
abundance: once
CDR3nt: TGTGCCAGCACCCCCGGGAAACTGGTCTCCTACGAGCAGTACTTC
CDR3aa: CASTPGKLVSYEQYF

j_gene: TRBJ1-2
v_gene: TRBV27
d_gene: -
abundance: few
CDR3nt: TGTGCCAGCAGGCCCGACGGGCAGGGTTATGGCTACACCTTC
CDR3aa: CASRPDGQGYGYTF

j_gene: TRBJ2-7
v_gene: TRBV27
d_gene: TRBD2
abundance: few
CDR3nt: TGTGCCAGTTCGACTAGCGGGAACTACGAGCAGTACTTC
CDR3aa: CASSTSGNYEQYF

j_gene: TRBJ2-5
v_gene: TRBV5-1
d_gene: TRBD2
abundance: -
CDR3nt: TGCGCCAGCAGCAGAGGACTAGCGGAGACCCAGTACTTC
CDR3aa: CASSRGLAETQYF

j_gene: TRBJ2-1
v_gene: TRBV7-2
d_gene: TRBD1
abundance: -
CDR3nt: TGTGCCAGCAGCCGGACAGGGGGTGAGCAGTTCTTC
CDR3aa: CASSRTGGEQFF

j_gene: TRBJ2-3
v_gene: TRBV7-3
d_gene: TRBD1
abundance: -
CDR3nt: TGTGCCAGCAGCACCAGGACAGGGGGAATCACAGATACGCAGTATTTT
CDR3aa: CASSTRTGGITDTQYF

j_gene: TRBJ2-3
v_gene: TRBV4-1
d_gene: TRBD2
abundance: -
CDR3nt: TGCGCCAGCAGCCGGACTAGCGGGAGGGCGGCAGATACGCAGTATTTT
CDR3aa: CASSRTSGRAADTQYF

j_gene: TRBJ2-7
v_gene: TRBV27
d_gene: TRBD1
abundance: -
CDR3nt: TGTGCCAGCAGTATGACAGGGGGGGTTTCCTACGAGCAGTACTTC
CDR3aa: CASSMTGGVSYEQYF

j_gene: TRBJ2-7
v_gene: TRBV4-1
d_gene: TRBD1
abundance: -
CDR3nt: TGCGCCAGCAGCCAAACGGACAGGGTGGACCTGGCCCCTCCCTACGAGCAGTACTTC
CDR3aa: CASSQTDRVDLAPPYEQYF

j_gene: TRBJ1-1
v_gene: TRBV4-2
d_gene: -
abundance: few
CDR3nt: TGTGCCAGCAGCCAAGACGCAGCAGGGAACACTGAAGCTTTCTTT
CDR3aa: CASSQDAAGNTEAFF

j_gene: TRBJ2-7
v_gene: TRBV2
d_gene: TRBD1
abundance: -
CDR3nt: TGTGCCAGCAGTGTAGATTCTAGGACAGGGGGACTTTACGAGCAGTACTTC
CDR3aa: CASSVDSRTGGLYEQYF

j_gene: TRBJ1-1
v_gene: TRBV19
d_gene: -
abundance: -
CDR3nt: TGTGCCAGTAGTATATATGGACAGCCTGAAGCTTTCTTT
CDR3aa: CASSIYGQPEAFF

j_gene: TRBJ2-1
v_gene: TRBV7-3
d_gene: TRBD1
abundance: -
CDR3nt: TGTGCCAGCAGCCGTAGAACAGGGGGCGCAGGTCGTTACAATGAGCAGTTCTTC
CDR3aa: CASSRRTGGAGRYNEQFF

j_gene: TRBJ1-3
v_gene: TRBV7-2
d_gene: -
abundance: once
CDR3nt: TGTGCCAGCAGCTTAGAGCGTATGGGAAACACCATATATTTT
CDR3aa: CASSLERMGNTIYF

j_gene: TRBJ1-1
v_gene: TRBV5-1
d_gene: TRBD1
abundance: -
CDR3nt: TGCGCCAGCAGCTTTACGACAGGGGTTGCATCTGAAGCTTTCTTT
CDR3aa: CASSFTTGVASEAFF

j_gene: TRBJ1-4
v_gene: TRBV28
d_gene: -
abundance: -
CDR3nt: TGTGCCAGCAGTTTAGGACAGACAACTAATGAAAAACTGTTTTTT
CDR3aa: CASSLGQTTNEKLFF

j_gene: TRBJ2-5
v_gene: TRBV15
d_gene: -
abundance: -
CDR3nt: TGTGCCACCAGCAGAGATGTCACGGGGTTGGAGACCCAGTACTTC
CDR3aa: CATSRDVTGLETQYF

j_gene: TRBJ1-4
v_gene: TRBV2
d_gene: -
abundance: -
CDR3nt: TGTGCCAATCGTCAGGGCCCCAATGAAAAACTGTTTTTT
CDR3aa: CANRQGPNEKLFF

j_gene: TRBJ2-3
v_gene: TRBV7-2
d_gene: TRBD2
abundance: -
CDR3nt: TGTGCCAGCAGCTTAGGTGGGATAGCGGGATCTAGCACAGATACGCAGTATTTT
CDR3aa: CASSLGGIAGSSTDTQYF

j_gene: TRBJ2-1
v_gene: TRBV18
d_gene: TRBD2
abundance: once
CDR3nt: TGTGCCAGCTCACCACCGGGAGGGTACAATGAGCAGTTCTTC
CDR3aa: CASSPPGGYNEQFF

j_gene: TRBJ1-1
v_gene: TRBV25-1
d_gene: -
abundance: few
CDR3nt: TGTGCCAGCAGTCAGGAGGCATCCAACACTGAAGCTTTCTTT
CDR3aa: CASSQEASNTEAFF

j_gene: TRBJ1-5
v_gene: TRBV5-4
d_gene: -
abundance: -
CDR3nt: TGTGCCAGCAGCTTGGCCGGGGGGCCTAGCAATCAGCCCCAGCATTTT
CDR3aa: CASSLAGGPSNQPQHF

j_gene: TRBJ1-1
v_gene: TRBV4-1
d_gene: TRBD1
abundance: -
CDR3nt: TGCGCCAGCAGCCTTTCGGACAGGGCCAACACTGAAGCTTTCTTT
CDR3aa: CASSLSDRANTEAFF

j_gene: TRBJ2-7
v_gene: TRBV28
d_gene: -
abundance: -
CDR3nt: TGTGCCAGCACCGACAATAGAGCCTACGAGCAGTACTTC
CDR3aa: CASTDNRAYEQYF

j_gene: TRBJ2-7
v_gene: TRBV27
d_gene: TRBD2
abundance: -
CDR3nt: TGTGCCAGCAGTTCGACTAGCGCGAATAACCTGAGAACCTACGAGCAGTACTTC
CDR3aa: CASSSTSANNLRTYEQYF

j_gene: TRBJ2-3
v_gene: TRBV7-2
d_gene: TRBD2
abundance: -
CDR3nt: TGTGCCAGCAGCCCCGGGGTAGGGTTAGCGGGAGTTATGGATACGCAGTATTTT
CDR3aa: CASSPGVGLAGVMDTQYF